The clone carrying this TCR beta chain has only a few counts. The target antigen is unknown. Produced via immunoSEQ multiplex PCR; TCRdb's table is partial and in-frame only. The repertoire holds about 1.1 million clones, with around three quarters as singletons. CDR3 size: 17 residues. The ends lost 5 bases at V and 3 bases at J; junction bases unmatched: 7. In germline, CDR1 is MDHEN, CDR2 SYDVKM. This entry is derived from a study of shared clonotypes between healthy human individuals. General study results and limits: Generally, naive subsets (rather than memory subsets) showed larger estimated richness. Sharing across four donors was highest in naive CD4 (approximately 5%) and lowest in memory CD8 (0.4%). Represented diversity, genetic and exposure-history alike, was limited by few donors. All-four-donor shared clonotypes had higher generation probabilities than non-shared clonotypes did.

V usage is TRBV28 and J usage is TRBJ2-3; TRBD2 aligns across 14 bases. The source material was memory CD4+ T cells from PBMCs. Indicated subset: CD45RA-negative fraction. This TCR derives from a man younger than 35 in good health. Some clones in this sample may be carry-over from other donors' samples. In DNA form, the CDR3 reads TGTGCCAGCAGTCCTAGAAGGACTAGCGGGGGGACAGATACGCAGTATTTT. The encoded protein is CASSPRRTSGGTDTQYF.